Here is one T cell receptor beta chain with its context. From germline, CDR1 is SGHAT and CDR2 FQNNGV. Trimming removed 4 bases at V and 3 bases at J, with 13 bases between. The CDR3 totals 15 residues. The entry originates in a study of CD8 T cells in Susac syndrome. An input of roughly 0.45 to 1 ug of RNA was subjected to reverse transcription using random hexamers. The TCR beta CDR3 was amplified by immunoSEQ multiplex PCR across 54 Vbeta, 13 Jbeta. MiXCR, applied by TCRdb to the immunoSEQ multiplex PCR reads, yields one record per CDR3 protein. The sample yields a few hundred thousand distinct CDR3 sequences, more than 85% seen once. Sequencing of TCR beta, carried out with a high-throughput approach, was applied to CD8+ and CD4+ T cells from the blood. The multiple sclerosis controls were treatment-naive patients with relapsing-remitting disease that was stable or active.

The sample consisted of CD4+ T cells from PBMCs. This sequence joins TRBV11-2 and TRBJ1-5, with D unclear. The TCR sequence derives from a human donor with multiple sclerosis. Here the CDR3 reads CASSSDPGSNQPQHF. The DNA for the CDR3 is TGTGCCAGCAGCTCTGACCCGGGTTCCAATCAGCCCCAGCATTTT.